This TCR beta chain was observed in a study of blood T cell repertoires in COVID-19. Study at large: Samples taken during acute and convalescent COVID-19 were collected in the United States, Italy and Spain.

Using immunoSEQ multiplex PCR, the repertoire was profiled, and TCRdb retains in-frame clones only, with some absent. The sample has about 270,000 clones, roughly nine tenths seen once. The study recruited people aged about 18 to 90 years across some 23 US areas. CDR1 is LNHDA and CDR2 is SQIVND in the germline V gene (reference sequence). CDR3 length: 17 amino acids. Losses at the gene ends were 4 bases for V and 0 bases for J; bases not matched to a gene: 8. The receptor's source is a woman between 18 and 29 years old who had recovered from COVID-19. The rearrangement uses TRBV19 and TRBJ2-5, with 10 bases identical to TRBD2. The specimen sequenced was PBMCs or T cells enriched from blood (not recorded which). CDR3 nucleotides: TGTGCCAGTAGTACCCGAGAGCGGGGGGGGTACCAAGAGACCCAGTACTTC. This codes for CASSTRERGGYQETQYF.